These 18 T cell receptor beta chains share one sample of origin, sequenced in a study of T-cell memory formation after mild COVID-19. TCRdb re-analysed the 5' RACE reads in MiXCR, keeping a single row per CDR3 protein. The repertoire has 350,000 to 550,000 distinct CDR3 sequences, roughly 18% of them found once; the top ten carry 20% to 25%. The specimen sequenced was PBMCs or a T cell subset sorted from them (not recorded which). The receptor set was obtained from a man aged 18-30 years who had mild COVID-19 (a few samples of this study predate the infection). Cell type and time point are not known.

The chain is built from TRBV19 and TRBJ1-6; TRBD1 matches at 7 bases. V was clipped by 7 bases and J by 4 bases; unmatched bases: 7. CDR1 and CDR2 from the germline V gene are LNHDA and SQIVND (reference sequence). The CDR3 totals 15 residues. In DNA form, the CDR3 reads TGTGCCAGTATGGGGACAGAGCCTTATAATTCACCCCTCCACTTT. This codes for CASMGTEPYNSPLHF.

The CDR3 loop is CASKMEQGAVNTEAFF. In DNA, the CDR3 is TGTGCCAGCAAGATGGAACAGGGAGCGGTGAACACTGAAGCTTTCTTT. This chain connects TRBV4-2 to TRBJ1-1; a possible D gene is TRBD1 (6 bases). Per the germline V gene, CDR1 is LGHNA and CDR2 is YNFKEQ. With 7 bases removed from V and 0 bases from J, the gap between germline ends came to 18 bases. CDR3 length: 16 residues.

The rearrangement links TRBV6-5 to TRBJ2-2; D unclear. The germline V gene has CDR1 MNHEY and CDR2 SVGAGI. This CDR3 is built from 14 residues. V shed 7 bases and J shed 6 bases, with 15 bases lying between them. The chain's CDR3 is CASTWMRRAGELFF. In nucleotides, the CDR3 is TGTGCCAGCACATGGATGAGGCGTGCCGGGGAGCTGTTTTTT.

Only a few counts were recorded for this clonotype. CDR3 sequence reads: CSAREPEAFF. In DNA form, the CDR3 reads TGCAGTGCTAGAGAACCTGAAGCTTTCTTT. The chain carries TRBV20-1 and TRBJ1-1; no clear D. Between the trimmed V and J ends, which lost 0 bases and 6 bases, there was a span of 2 bases. This CDR3 is built from 10 residues. Germline assignment: CDR1 DFQATT and CDR2 SNEGSKA (reference sequence).

This clonotype was counted between two and nine times. The chain recombines TRBV5-1 with TRBJ2-4; weak D call: TRBD1 (6 bases). The CDR3 extends over 13 amino acids. The V end lost 1 base, the J end lost 10 bases, and 12 bases lay between the germline ends. The V gene's germline CDR1 is SGHRS and CDR2 YFSETQ. The CDR3 protein is CASSLNREGIQYF. CDR3 bases: TGCGCCAGCAGCTTGAACAGGGAAGGAATTCAGTACTTC. Full variable domain (remainder filled in from reference TRBV5-1 and TRBJ2-4): KAGVTQTPRYLIKTRGQQVTLSCSPISGHRSVSWYQQTPGQGLQFLFEYFSETQRNKGNFPGRFSGRQFSNSRSEMNVSTLELGDSALYLCASSLNREGIQYFGAGTRLSVL.

The rearrangement joins TRBV15 to TRBJ2-5; TRBD2 agrees at 8 bases. The CDR3 is 17 amino acids. The V segment lost 0 bases and the J segment 1 base; nucleotides outside the gene matches: 7. Germline lookup yields CDR1 LNHNV and CDR2 YYDKDF (reference sequence). The CDR3 reads CATSRDSLTSGQETQYF. CDR3 bases: TGTGCCACCAGCAGAGATTCCCTCACTAGCGGCCAAGAGACCCAGTACTTC.

The CDR3 DNA follows: TGCAGTGCTGAGGGGGGCGGTGGGCAGCCCCAGCATTTT. Its translation is CSAEGGGGQPQHF. The chain employs TRBV20-1 and TRBJ1-5; D possibly corresponds to TRBD1 (6 bases). The CDR3 runs to 13 residues. In germline, CDR1 is DFQATT, CDR2 SNEGSKA (reference sequence). The ends were cut back, 5 bases at V and 7 bases at J, with 15 bases in the middle.

V gene TRBV6-2 or TRBV6-3 combines with J gene TRBJ1-2; 7 nucleotides align to TRBD1. V shed 5 bases and J 4 bases; nucleotides not matched to a gene: 7. The CDR3 extends over 14 amino acids. Germline V gives CDR1 MNHEY, CDR2 SVGEGT. The CDR3 sequence: CASSRQGEAYGYTF. The CDR3 DNA reads as TGTGCCAGCAGTAGACAGGGAGAGGCCTATGGCTACACCTTC.

In its sample, this clonotype was seen many times. This chain links TRBV18 with TRBJ1-5; weak D call: TRBD1 (5 bases). V was cut by 3 bases and J by 3 bases, with 12 bases left in between. The CDR3 has 15 amino acids. Germline assignment: CDR1 KGHSH and CDR2 LQKENI. CDR3 residues: CASSPYSGNNQPQHF. The CDR3 bases are TGTGCCAGCTCACCGTATTCAGGGAACAATCAGCCCCAGCATTTT.

There are a few counts of this clonotype. This chain connects TRBV20-1 to TRBJ2-1, with D possibly being TRBD2 (6 bases). CDR1 is DFQATT and CDR2 is SNEGSKA in the germline V gene (reference sequence). V lost 8 bases and J lost 1, with 9 bases in between. This CDR3 contains 12 residues. The CDR3 here is CSQRVSYNEQFF. The CDR3, as DNA: TGCAGTCAGCGGGTATCCTACAATGAGCAGTTCTTC.

This clonotype has a handful of counts. J is TRBJ2-1 and V is TRBV7-9; 8 bases map to TRBD2. This CDR3 has 16 amino acids. Germline values: CDR1 SEHNR, CDR2 FQNEAQ (reference sequence). The ends lost 5 bases at V and 1 base at J; junction bases unmatched: 7. Here the CDR3 DNA reads TGTGCCAGCAGCCAGAACAGCGGGGGTTCCTACAATGAGCAGTTCTTC. It translates to CASSQNSGGSYNEQFF.

This clonotype has a handful of counts. This chain links TRBV7-2 with TRBJ2-1; a weak D match, TRBD2 (5 bases). This CDR3 has 15 residues. In germline, CDR1 is SGHTA, CDR2 FQGNSA. The germline V and J ends were trimmed by 5 bases and 0 bases, with 11 bases remaining between them. The CDR3 reads CASSLDWSSYNEQFF. The CDR3 DNA sequence: TGTGCCAGCAGCCTGGACTGGAGCTCCTACAATGAGCAGTTCTTC.

This clonotype was found a few times. The chain combines TRBV4-3 with TRBJ2-2; D might be TRBD2 (6 bases). The V end was cut by 4 bases, the J end by 7 bases, with 13 bases between. Per germline, CDR1 LGHNA and CDR2 YSLEER. The CDR3 totals 14 residues. CDR3 nucleotides: TGCGCCAGCAGCCCCTCGCGGGGCGGCGGGGAGCTGTTTTTT. It codes for CASSPSRGGGELFF.

This clonotype was picked up a small number of times. The J gene is TRBJ1-1, the V gene TRBV7-9; no definite D call. Germline CDR1 SEHNR, CDR2 FQNEAQ (reference sequence). V was shortened by 5 bases and J by 8 bases, with 15 bases between the two germline ends. The CDR3 is 13 residues long. The CDR3 loop reads CASSPPSRSEAFF. As DNA, the CDR3 is TGTGCCAGCAGCCCCCCGTCGAGGTCGGAAGCTTTCTTT.

This clonotype was counted a few times. The V call is TRBV5-4, the J call TRBJ2-7; TRBD1 matches 11 bases. This CDR3 is 14 amino acids long. J gave up 5 bases and V 3 bases, and 4 bases lay outside the gene matches. The germline CDR1 and CDR2 sequences are SGHNT and YYREEE (reference sequence). The CDR3 region is CASSSRDRGDEQYV. The CDR3 nucleotides are TGTGCCAGCAGCTCGCGGGACAGGGGGGACGAGCAGTACGTC.

This clonotype has more than one count but fewer than ten. The chain carries TRBV7-8 and TRBJ1-1; D is ambiguous. The CDR3 is 15 amino acids. V was cut by 1 base and J by 1 base, with 10 bases left in between. Germline V lookup: CDR1 SGHVS, CDR2 FQNEAQ. The DNA for the CDR3 is TGTGCCAGCAGCTTAGATCAGGTGAGGAACACTGAAGCTTTCTTT. Translating gives CASSLDQVRNTEAFF.

This clonotype has only a few counts. The chain uses TRBV19 and TRBJ1-1; 7 nucleotides line up with TRBD1. The V gene end was trimmed by 5 bases and the J gene end by 4 bases; junction bases not matched to a gene: 7. Germline values: CDR1 LNHDA, CDR2 SQIVND (reference sequence). This CDR3 spans 14 amino acids. CDR3 amino acids: CASSWPGTATEAFF. The CDR3 nucleotides read TGTGCCAGTAGTTGGCCCGGGACAGCCACTGAAGCTTTCTTT.

The V call is TRBV10-1, the J call TRBJ1-1; D ambiguous. Looked up from germline, CDR1 is WNHNN and CDR2 is SYGVQD (reference sequence). The CDR3 contains 14 residues. With 8 bases removed from V and 1 base from J, the gap between germline ends came to 14 bases. CDR3 protein: CASAEGRRNTEAFF. In DNA, the CDR3 is TGCGCCAGCGCTGAGGGCCGGCGGAACACTGAAGCTTTCTTT.